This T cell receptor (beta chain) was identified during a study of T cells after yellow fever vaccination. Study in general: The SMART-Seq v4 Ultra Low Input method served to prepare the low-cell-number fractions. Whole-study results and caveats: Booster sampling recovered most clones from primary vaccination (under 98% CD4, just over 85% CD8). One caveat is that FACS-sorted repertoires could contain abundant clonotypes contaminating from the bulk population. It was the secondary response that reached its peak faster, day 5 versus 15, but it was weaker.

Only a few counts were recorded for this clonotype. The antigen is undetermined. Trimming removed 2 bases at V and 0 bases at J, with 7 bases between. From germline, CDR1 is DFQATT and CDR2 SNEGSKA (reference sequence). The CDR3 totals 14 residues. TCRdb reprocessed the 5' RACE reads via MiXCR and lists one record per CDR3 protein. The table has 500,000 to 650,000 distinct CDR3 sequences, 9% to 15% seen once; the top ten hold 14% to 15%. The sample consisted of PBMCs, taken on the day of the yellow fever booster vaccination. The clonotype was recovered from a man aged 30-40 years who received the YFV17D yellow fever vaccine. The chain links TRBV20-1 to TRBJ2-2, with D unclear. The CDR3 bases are TGCAGTGCTAGACAAAACGCGAACACCGGGGAGCTGTTTTTT. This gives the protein CSARQNANTGELFF.